Below, 29 T cell receptor beta chains from the same sample are listed, as sequenced in a study of blood T cell repertoires in COVID-19. Some clones are missing from TCRdb's copy, which holds only in-frame ones; the method was immunoSEQ multiplex PCR. The table shows 140,000 to 150,000 clones, with roughly 91% occurring only once. The specimen was peripheral blood. These receptors were collected from a man aged 55 to 70 with active or convalescent COVID-19.

This clone was picked up a small number of times. The chain recombines TRBV28 with TRBJ1-5; tentative D call: TRBD1 (6 bases). The germline V gene has CDR1 MDHEN and CDR2 SYDVKM. V was cut by 6 bases and J by 7 bases, with 22 bases left in between. The CDR3 covers 16 residues. This CDR3 is CASRNQPQGRQQPQHF. CDR3 bases: TGTGCCAGCAGAAACCAACCACAGGGTCGGCAGCAGCCCCAGCATTTT.

The V call is TRBV11-2, the J call TRBJ1-4, with a weak D call TRBD1 (6 bases). The CDR3 is made up of 15 amino acids. Between the trimmed V and J ends, which lost 5 bases and 7 bases, there was a span of 17 bases. CDR1 is SGHAT, CDR2 FQNNGV, per germline. CDR3: CASSPRDLGGEKLFF. As DNA, the CDR3 is TGTGCCAGCAGCCCGAGGGACCTAGGGGGTGAAAAACTGTTTTTT.

The rearrangement joins TRBV12-3 or TRBV12-4 to TRBJ1-5; D gene unclear. The CDR3 spans 13 residues. The ends were cut back, 3 bases at V and 6 bases at J, with 9 bases in the middle. The CDR3 DNA is TGTGCCAGCAGTTTGCAGTTCACTCAGCCCCAGCATTTT. It codes for CASSLQFTQPQHF.

The chain joins TRBV7-9 to TRBJ1-2; D is undetermined. The CDR3 consists of 13 residues. From germline, CDR1 is SEHNR and CDR2 FQNEAQ (reference sequence). V lost 5 bases to trimming and J lost 8 bases, with 15 bases between them. Here the CDR3 reads CASSPWEFGGYTF. CDR3 DNA: TGTGCCAGCAGCCCCTGGGAGTTCGGGGGCTACACCTTC.

This chain uses TRBV5-4 with TRBJ1-4; TRBD1 aligns across 12 bases. V trimming: 1 base; J trimming: 8 bases; junction bases outside the gene matches: 6. Germline V gene data show CDR1 as SGHNT and CDR2 as YYREEE (reference sequence). The CDR3 is 16 amino acids. The CDR3 region is CASSLTTGTGGEKLFF. CDR3 in DNA: TGTGCCAGCAGCTTGACTACCGGGACAGGGGGCGAAAAACTGTTTTTT.

This clone was seen just once. This chain uses TRBV30 with TRBJ1-2; the match to TRBD1 covers 7 bases. V trimming: 1 base; J trimming: 5 bases; junction bases outside the gene matches: 4. The CDR3 has 13 amino acids. The V gene's germline CDR1 is GTSNPN and CDR2 SVGIG (reference sequence). The CDR3 here is CAWSGSTGYGYTF. CDR3 nucleotide sequence: TGTGCCTGGAGTGGCTCGACAGGGTATGGCTACACCTTC.

CDR3 amino acids: CAISGGTGVGQPQHF. CDR3 in DNA: TGTGCCATCAGTGGCGGGACAGGGGTCGGTCAGCCCCAGCATTTT. The chain couples TRBV10-3 to TRBJ1-5; 10 positions match TRBD1. CDR3 length: 15 amino acids. V was pared by 4 bases and J by 6 bases, with 6 bases of the junction left unmatched. Germline V CDR1 and CDR2: ENHRY, SYGVKD.

This clone was seen just once. The CDR3 reads CATSRGGGQGPYEQYF. DNA for the CDR3: TGTGCCACCAGCAGAGGGGGGGGACAGGGGCCCTACGAGCAGTACTTC. V gene TRBV15 combines with J gene TRBJ2-7; 10 bases are a match to TRBD1. Germline lookup yields CDR1 LNHNV and CDR2 YYDKDF (reference sequence). The CDR3 spans 16 residues. With 1 base clipped from V and 2 bases from J, the junction kept 5 bases outside the gene matches.

The chain carries TRBV7-9 and TRBJ2-1; 7 bases are shared with TRBD2. The CDR3 runs 14 residues. The V gene end was trimmed by 5 bases and the J gene end by 7 bases; junction bases not matched to a gene: 8. CDR1 and CDR2 (germline): SEHNR, FQNEAQ (reference sequence). The CDR3 DNA is TGTGCCAGCAGCACCACGGGAGGTTGGAATGAGCAGTTCTTC. This codes for CASSTTGGWNEQFF.

The chain links TRBV7-2 to TRBJ1-5; the D is unclear. The CDR3 totals 15 residues. Germline CDR1 reads SGHTA; CDR2 reads FQGNSA. V lost 1 base, J lost 7 bases, and 14 bases lay in between. The CDR3: CASSLEAGPGQPQHF. The CDR3 region has the DNA TGTGCCAGCAGCTTAGAGGCAGGTCCGGGGCAGCCCCAGCATTTT.

The rearrangement links TRBV6-5 to TRBJ2-5, with unresolved D. Trimming cost V 2 bases and J 2 bases, with 6 bases left between them. The germline V gene encodes CDR1 MNHEY and CDR2 SVGAGI. This CDR3 is built from 13 residues. Here the CDR3 DNA reads TGTGCCAGCAGTTACCGCAGGCAAGAGACCCAGTACTTC. Amino acid sequence: CASSYRRQETQYF.

The V gene is TRBV7-9, the J gene TRBJ2-5; 8 bases line up with TRBD1. J lost 4 bases, V lost 5 bases, and 6 bases had no gene match. CDR1 is SEHNR and CDR2 is FQNEAQ in the germline V gene (reference sequence). The CDR3 consists of 14 residues. The CDR3 sequence: CASSLIQGVETQYF. The CDR3 bases are TGTGCCAGCAGCCTAATACAGGGGGTAGAGACCCAGTACTTC. Drawing the rest from reference TRBV7-9 and TRBJ2-5, the complete variable domain is DTGVSQNPRHKITKRGQNVTFRCDPISEHNRLYWYRQTLGQGPEFLTYFQNEAQLEKSRLLSDRFSAERPKGSFSTLEIQRTEQGDSAMYLCASSLIQGVETQYFGPGTRLLVL.

This chain links TRBV30 with TRBJ2-6, with a tentative D call TRBD2 (5 bases). Trimming shortened V by 5 bases and J by 4 bases, and 15 bases separated the two germline ends. The CDR3 length is 15 residues. Germline V gene lookup returns CDR1 GTSNPN and CDR2 SVGIG (reference sequence). CDR3 protein: CAWFPGRVGANVLTF. The CDR3 DNA follows: TGTGCCTGGTTCCCTGGGCGGGTCGGGGCCAACGTCCTGACTTTC.

About this clone: One junction end disagrees with the germline gene, perhaps due to a read error. The V call is TRBV6-5, the J call TRBJ1-4; no firm D call. CDR3 size: 15 residues. Per germline, CDR1 MNHEY and CDR2 SVGAGI. DNA for the CDR3: TGTGCCAGCAGCTACTCCACTGAGGGATCAGAAAAACTGTTTTTT. Its protein is CASSYSTEGSEKLFF.

The J gene is TRBJ1-2, the V gene TRBV9; D may be TRBD1 (6 bases). The germline gives CDR1 SGDLS, CDR2 YYNGEE. Trimming pared 4 bases from V and 8 bases from J, leaving 12 bases between. CDR3 length equals 12 residues. The CDR3 region has the DNA TGTGCCAGCAGCCCTACTCAGGGGGGCTACACCTTC. As protein: CASSPTQGGYTF.

This chain connects TRBV5-1 to TRBJ1-1; 8 positions match TRBD1. Germline lookup yields CDR1 SGHRS and CDR2 YFSETQ. CDR3 size: 13 residues. The V and J ends lost 5 bases and 1 base, in that order; junction bases with no gene match: 1. In nucleotides, the CDR3 is TGCGCCAGCAGTGGACAGGGGAACACTGAAGCTTTCTTT. It translates to CASSGQGNTEAFF.

V and J are TRBV6-2 or TRBV6-3 and TRBJ2-2; D is perhaps TRBD2 (5 bases). CDR3 length equals 16 residues. CDR1 and CDR2 (germline): MNHEY, SVGEGT. V was cut by 0 bases and J by 4 bases, with 12 bases left in between. CDR3 bases: TGTGCCAGCAGTTACTCGACCCCGGGGAGCACCGGGGAGCTGTTTTTT. Translated, it gives CASSYSTPGSTGELFF.

This clone was counted a single time. The chain carries TRBV12-3 or TRBV12-4 and TRBJ2-7, with TRBD1 as a possible D gene (6 bases). CDR3 length: 13 amino acids. V was clipped by 4 bases and J by 11 bases, with 18 bases between them. The CDR3 DNA is TGTGCCAGCAGTTCAGACTACAGGGAAGGGAAGTACTTC. Residues: CASSSDYREGKYF.

The V gene is TRBV2, the J gene TRBJ2-1; TRBD2 matches at 9 bases. Germline CDR1 SNHLY, CDR2 FYNNEI. This CDR3 has 15 residues. The V segment lost 7 bases and the J segment 5 bases; nucleotides outside the gene matches: 9. The CDR3 sequence: CASTRDWTSDNEQFF. CDR3 DNA sequence: TGTGCCAGCACCAGGGACTGGACTAGCGACAATGAGCAGTTCTTC.

The genes are TRBV27 and TRBJ1-2; 12 bases map to TRBD1. The V segment lost 4 bases and the J segment 3 bases; nucleotides outside the gene matches: 9. This CDR3 contains 17 residues. Germline assignment: CDR1 MNHEY and CDR2 SMNVEV (reference sequence). The CDR3: CASSSIGTGGLYYGYTF. The CDR3 coding sequence is TGTGCCAGCAGTTCAATCGGGACAGGGGGCCTCTACTATGGCTACACCTTC.

V gene TRBV4-3 combines with J gene TRBJ2-3, with 8 bases identical to TRBD1. The CDR3 extends over 15 amino acids. The junction had 7 bases not matched to a gene; V was cut back by 6 bases and J by 2 bases. Germline V lookup: CDR1 LGHNA, CDR2 YSLEER. In DNA form, the CDR3 reads TGCGCCAGCAGGCAGACAGGGGCCTCCACAGATACGCAGTATTTT. Its protein is CASRQTGASTDTQYF.

The gene calls are TRBV25-1 and TRBJ2-3; 15 nucleotides match TRBD2. The CDR3 consists of 17 residues. Germline values: CDR1 MGHDK, CDR2 SYGVNS. Trimming at V came to 6 bases and at J to 3 bases, leaving 7 bases not matched to a gene. CDR3 loop: CASSVGTSGRLTDTQYF. CDR3 DNA: TGTGCCAGCAGCGTCGGGACTAGCGGGAGGTTAACAGATACGCAGTATTTT.

CDR3 DNA: TGTGCCAGCAGTCCCGGGACAGACTACGAGCAGTACTTC. It codes for CASSPGTDYEQYF. The gene calls are TRBV11-3 and TRBJ2-7; 7 bases are a match to TRBD1. CDR3 size: 13 residues. J lost 3 bases, V lost 6 bases, and 5 bases had no gene match. The germline V gene has CDR1 SGHNT and CDR2 YENEEA.

This chain connects TRBV2 to TRBJ2-1; TRBD2 might be the D (6 bases). CDR3 length: 14 amino acids. V was trimmed by 8 bases and J by 4 bases, leaving 15 bases between them. Germline CDR1 and CDR2: SNHLY and FYNNEI. The CDR3 nucleotides read TGTGCCAGCTTAGGGACTCCCGTATACAATGAGCAGTTCTTC. Protein sequence: CASLGTPVYNEQFF.

The chain has TRBV19 and TRBJ2-5, with 7 bases lining up with TRBD1. This CDR3 has 15 residues. Germline CDR1 and CDR2: LNHDA and SQIVND (reference sequence). V was clipped by 4 bases and J by 3 bases; unmatched bases: 8. The CDR3 coding sequence is TGTGCCAGTAGTAACCACGGGACAGCCGAAGAGACCCAGTACTTC. This translates into CASSNHGTAEETQYF.

The chain recombines TRBV18 with TRBJ2-7; 9 bases line up with TRBD1. The junction had 11 bases not matched to a gene; V was cut back by 3 bases and J by 5 bases. CDR3 length: 16 amino acids. CDR1 is KGHSH and CDR2 is LQKENI in the germline V gene. CDR3 sequence: CASSPGTGTGNNEQYF. CDR3 DNA sequence: TGTGCCAGCTCACCGGGGACCGGGACAGGGAATAACGAGCAGTACTTC.

The V and J genes are TRBV7-2 and TRBJ2-7; D may be TRBD2 (6 bases). Trimming left V 1 base short and J 0 bases short, with 16 bases between. In germline, CDR1 is SGHTA, CDR2 FQGNSA. The CDR3 spans 17 residues. The CDR3 coding sequence is TGTGCCAGCAGCTTAGTGGGTGGCGGGGCTAGCTCCTACGAGCAGTACTTC. It yields the protein CASSLVGGGASSYEQYF.

V is TRBV10-3 and J is TRBJ2-7; 10 positions match TRBD2. V gave up 7 bases and J gave up 1 base; unmatched junction bases: 7. Looked up from germline, CDR1 is ENHRY and CDR2 is SYGVKD. The CDR3 runs to 15 residues. The DNA of the CDR3 is TGTGCCATCAAACGGACTAGCGGTCTTTCCTACGAGCAGTACTTC. This sequence encodes CAIKRTSGLSYEQYF.

This chain links TRBV12-5 with TRBJ2-3; 7 bases line up with TRBD1. The CDR3 is made up of 15 amino acids. CDR1 and CDR2 (germline): LGHNT, FRNRAP. Trimming at V came to 7 bases and at J to 2 bases, leaving 9 bases not matched to a gene. The CDR3 sequence is CASAPGQSSTDTQYF. The CDR3 nucleotides read TGTGCTAGTGCCCCGGGACAGTCATCCACAGATACGCAGTATTTT.